Listed below are T cell receptor beta chains from one sample, sequenced in a study of T cells after yellow fever vaccination. TCRdb reprocessed the 5' RACE reads with MiXCR, giving one entry per CDR3 protein. The profile shows hundreds of thousands of distinct CDR3 sequences, 8.5% to 9% of them singletons. Here the sequenced sample was PBMCs, taken on the day of the first yellow fever vaccination. These receptors were taken from a man aged 18 to 30 who received the YFV17D yellow fever vaccine. Each CDR3 is given with its conserved first and last residue. D genes are given only for firm matches. Not all rows give a size; the values are once, few, many and, for expanded clones, a class.

>TRBJ2-5|TRBV24-1|.|many
TGTGCCACCAGTGATGGACAGTCCCCGTACCAAGAGACCCAGTACTTC
CATSDGQSPYQETQYF
>TRBJ1-5|TRBV24-1|.|many
TGTGCCACCTCTCCGGGGGCCGGTCAGCCCCAGCATTTT
CATSPGAGQPQHF
>TRBJ1-2|TRBV20-1|.|.
TGCAGTGCTAGAGTTGAAGACCTTAGCTATGGCTACACCTTC
CSARVEDLSYGYTF
>TRBJ2-3|TRBV6-1|TRBD2|.
TGTGCCAGCAGCCCAATAGCGGGGGGGCCTACAGATACGCAGTATTTT
CASSPIAGGPTDTQYF
>TRBJ2-5|TRBV7-6|.|.
TGTGCCAGCAGTCCTATTCTTCCCGGGACACCGTACCAAGAGACCCAGTACTTC
CASSPILPGTPYQETQYF
>TRBJ2-3|TRBV6-5|.|many
TGTGCCAGCAGTTACGTCCGGCCCCCGGATACGCAGTATTTT
CASSYVRPPDTQYF
>TRBJ1-6|TRBV6-2/TRBV6-3|TRBD1|few
TGTGCCAGCAGGCAGGGACAGAATTCACCCCTCCACTTT
CASRQGQNSPLHF
>TRBJ2-7|TRBV12-3/TRBV12-4|.|many
TGTGCTTCCCGTTTGGCAGGAGGCTCCTACGAGCAGTACTTC
CASRLAGGSYEQYF
>TRBJ1-2|TRBV5-1|TRBD1|.
TGCGCCAGCAGCCGTGGGACAGGAATTCTCTATGGCTACACCTTC
CASSRGTGILYGYTF
>TRBJ2-3|TRBV12-3/TRBV12-4|TRBD2|.
TGTGCCAGCAGTGCCGAAGCGGGGGCCACAGATACGCAGTATTTT
CASSAEAGATDTQYF
>TRBJ2-3|TRBV4-1|.|.
TGCGCCAGCAGCCAAGAACCGGATAGGACGGGGGAAGCTTCGAGGCAGTATTTT
CASSQEPDRTGEASRQYF
>TRBJ1-1|TRBV12-3/TRBV12-4|.|many
TGTGCCAGCAGTTTGGGGTGGAACACTGAAGCTTTCTTT
CASSLGWNTEAFF
>TRBJ2-1|TRBV7-2|.|.
TGTGCCAGCAGCTCCCCGTGGACTAACTACAATGAGCAGTTCTTC
CASSSPWTNYNEQFF
>TRBJ2-7|TRBV6-1|.|few
TGTGCCAGCAGACCTGGGGGGGCGAACTACGAGCAGTACTTC
CASRPGGANYEQYF
>TRBJ2-7|TRBV12-3/TRBV12-4|.|many
TGTGCCAGCAGTTTGGGGACATCCTACTACGAGCAGTACTTC
CASSLGTSYYEQYF
>TRBJ2-4|TRBV6-1|.|.
TGTGCCAGCAGTAAAAACATTCAGTACTTC
CASSKNIQYF
>TRBJ1-2|TRBV27|TRBD1|few
TGTGCCAGCAGCCGATCGACAGGGGGAAACTATGGCTACACCTTC
CASSRSTGGNYGYTF
>TRBJ2-6|TRBV5-1|.|many
TGCGCCAGCAGCTCAGAAAACTCTGGGGCCAACGTCCTGACTTTC
CASSSENSGANVLTF
>TRBJ2-3|TRBV7-2|.|few
TGTGCCAGCAGCTTAGTTCTAGGGGGGCCGGGAGATACGCAGTATTTT
CASSLVLGGPGDTQYF
>TRBJ2-1|TRBV7-3|.|few
TGTGCCAGCAGCTTATCGGGTGTAGGGCTTTACAATGAGCAGTTCTTC
CASSLSGVGLYNEQFF
>TRBJ1-2|TRBV12-3/TRBV12-4|TRBD1|.
TGTGCCAGCAGCCTGGGACAGCTTTACACCTTC
CASSLGQLYTF
>TRBJ2-1|TRBV12-5|TRBD2|few
TGTGCTAGTGCCTTGGAGGCGGGGGGGCCCAATGAGCAGTTCTTC
CASALEAGGPNEQFF